These T cell receptor beta chains were read from a single sample in a study of cytomegalovirus exposure and HLA in healthy donors. TCRdb's table, derived via immunoSEQ multiplex PCR, lists solely in-frame clones and lacks some. This sample has 110,000 to 150,000 clones, with about 84% found just once. The sample was PBMCs. These receptors came from a male donor in good health and CMV-seronegative. The CDR3 runs from the conserved cysteine through the conserved F or W. The D gene is left open where the match is weak. Clone size is not always given. Where it is, it says once, few, many or a class for expanded clones.

CDR3 DNA: TGTGCCAGCAGCCCAAAGCCAGAGGTCGACAGGGGGCTTCCCCTTTCCCAAGAGACCCAGTACTTC; CDR3 protein: CASSPKPEVDRGLPLSQETQYF; V gene: TRBV21-1; J gene: TRBJ2-5; clone size: few; D gene: -
CDR3 DNA: TGTGCCAGCAGTGAAGGGGCAGGGGGCTACATATGGAGCTACACCTTC; CDR3 protein: CASSEGAGGYIWSYTF; V gene: TRBV25-1; J gene: TRBJ1-2; clone size: -; D gene: TRBD1
CDR3 DNA: TGTGCCAGCAGCTTAGTGACAGGCTACGAGCAGTACTTC; CDR3 protein: CASSLVTGYEQYF; V gene: TRBV7-2; J gene: TRBJ2-7; clone size: -; D gene: -
CDR3 DNA: TGTGCCAGCAGCGGACGGACTAGCGGGAGTAGCAATGAGCAGTTCTTC; CDR3 protein: CASSGRTSGSSNEQFF; V gene: TRBV11-3; J gene: TRBJ2-1; clone size: few; D gene: TRBD2
CDR3 DNA: TGTGCCAGCAGCCCGCGACAGAACACTGAAGCTTTCTTT; CDR3 protein: CASSPRQNTEAFF; V gene: TRBV9; J gene: TRBJ1-1; clone size: -; D gene: -
CDR3 DNA: TGTGCCAGCAGCCCTAGAGGGCTAGCGGGAGGGCCCCATAACAATGAGCAGTTCTTC; CDR3 protein: CASSPRGLAGGPHNNEQFF; V gene: TRBV7-9; J gene: TRBJ2-1; clone size: -; D gene: TRBD2
CDR3 DNA: TGCGCCAGCAGCTTTACTAGCGATGGGACCCAGTACTTC; CDR3 protein: CASSFTSDGTQYF; V gene: TRBV5-1; J gene: TRBJ2-5; clone size: few; D gene: TRBD2
CDR3 DNA: TGTGCCAGCAGCCAAGAACGATTGACAGGGGGTAATTCACCCCTCCACTTT; CDR3 protein: CASSQERLTGGNSPLHF; V gene: TRBV4-2; J gene: TRBJ1-6; clone size: -; D gene: TRBD1
CDR3 DNA: TGTGCCAGCAGCTTTGTCAGGGCTGGAAACACCATATATTTT; CDR3 protein: CASSFVRAGNTIYF; V gene: TRBV7-9; J gene: TRBJ1-3; clone size: -; D gene: -
CDR3 DNA: TGTGCCAGCAGCTACAGACAGGGTTTACTGTTTTTT; CDR3 protein: CASSYRQGLLFF; V gene: TRBV7-2; J gene: TRBJ1-4; clone size: -; D gene: TRBD1
CDR3 DNA: TGTGCCAGCAGCGTCGCCGGGGGGGGCCTCACAGATACGCAGTATTTT; CDR3 protein: CASSVAGGGLTDTQYF; V gene: TRBV9; J gene: TRBJ2-3; clone size: few; D gene: TRBD2
CDR3 DNA: TGTGCCAGCAGTTACTCAGGACTAGCGGGAGGGAATGAGCAGTTCTTC; CDR3 protein: CASSYSGLAGGNEQFF; V gene: TRBV6-5; J gene: TRBJ2-1; clone size: -; D gene: TRBD2
CDR3 DNA: TGTGCCAGCAGCCCCCTACTAGCGGGAGAAGGCAATGAGCAGTTCTTC; CDR3 protein: CASSPLLAGEGNEQFF; V gene: TRBV5-4; J gene: TRBJ2-1; clone size: -; D gene: TRBD2
CDR3 DNA: TGTGCCAGCAGCTCAGGTCAGTCCTACGAGCAGTACTTC; CDR3 protein: CASSSGQSYEQYF; V gene: TRBV5-6; J gene: TRBJ2-7; clone size: few; D gene: -
CDR3 DNA: TGTGCCAGCAGCTCCCGGACTAGCGGGGGCGCCTACAATGAGCAGTTCTTC; CDR3 protein: CASSSRTSGGAYNEQFF; V gene: TRBV5-4; J gene: TRBJ2-1; clone size: -; D gene: TRBD2
CDR3 DNA: TGTTCCAGCAGCTTCGGGGAGCCTGGCTACACCTTC; CDR3 protein: CSSSFGEPGYTF; V gene: TRBV7-9; J gene: TRBJ1-2; clone size: few; D gene: -
CDR3 DNA: TGTGCCAGCAGTTTTGTGCGAGCGGGAGAGGGTTCCTACAATGAGCAGTTCTTC; CDR3 protein: CASSFVRAGEGSYNEQFF; V gene: TRBV28; J gene: TRBJ2-1; clone size: -; D gene: TRBD2
CDR3 DNA: TGTGCCAGCAGCCAAGACCGAGGACAGGGTTCCACTGAAGCTTTCTTT; CDR3 protein: CASSQDRGQGSTEAFF; V gene: TRBV4-2; J gene: TRBJ1-1; clone size: -; D gene: TRBD1
CDR3 DNA: TGCAGCGTTGCTGGGACTATTATCACAGATACGCAGTATTTT; CDR3 protein: CSVAGTIITDTQYF; V gene: TRBV29-1; J gene: TRBJ2-3; clone size: -; D gene: TRBD2
CDR3 DNA: TGTGCCAGCAGCGTACTAGACACCGGGGAGCTGTTTTTT; CDR3 protein: CASSVLDTGELFF; V gene: TRBV9; J gene: TRBJ2-2; clone size: -; D gene: -
CDR3 DNA: TGTGCCAGCAGCGCAGGAAATCTGAACACTGAAGCTTTCTTT; CDR3 protein: CASSAGNLNTEAFF; V gene: TRBV9; J gene: TRBJ1-1; clone size: once; D gene: -
CDR3 DNA: TGTGCCAGTAGTACCCCCCTTGGGGAGGAGGGGAATGAGCAGTTCTTC; CDR3 protein: CASSTPLGEEGNEQFF; V gene: TRBV19; J gene: TRBJ2-1; clone size: -; D gene: -
CDR3 DNA: TGCAGCGTAGTACCAACGGGACTCACAGCAGCCACCTACGAGCAGTACTTC; CDR3 protein: CSVVPTGLTAATYEQYF; V gene: TRBV29-1; J gene: TRBJ2-7; clone size: -; D gene: -
CDR3 DNA: TGTGCCAGCAGCTACGACAGCTATGGCTACACCTTC; CDR3 protein: CASSYDSYGYTF; V gene: TRBV7-9; J gene: TRBJ1-2; clone size: -; D gene: -
CDR3 DNA: TGTGCCAGCAGCAGTATAGAGGGGGAGCTGTTTTTT; CDR3 protein: CASSSIEGELFF; V gene: TRBV9; J gene: TRBJ2-2; clone size: -; D gene: -
CDR3 DNA: TGTGCCAGTAGTCCCCACCCGTGGACTTGGACAGCTATCAATCAGCCCCAGCATTTT; CDR3 protein: CASSPHPWTWTAINQPQHF; V gene: TRBV19; J gene: TRBJ1-5; clone size: -; D gene: -
CDR3 DNA: TGCAGCGTTGGGGGCAGAAAAGAGACCCAGTACTTC; CDR3 protein: CSVGGRKETQYF; V gene: TRBV29-1; J gene: TRBJ2-5; clone size: -; D gene: -
CDR3 DNA: TGTGCCAGCAGCTCCAGGGGGCGGGACACTGAAGCTTTCTTT; CDR3 protein: CASSSRGRDTEAFF; V gene: TRBV11-1; J gene: TRBJ1-1; clone size: -; D gene: TRBD1
CDR3 DNA: TGTGCCAGCACCCAGGGGCGCGAAGCTTTCTTT; CDR3 protein: CASTQGREAFF; V gene: TRBV7-9; J gene: TRBJ1-1; clone size: -; D gene: -
CDR3 DNA: TGTGCCAGCAGCTTCTTCGGGACACCGGCCCCCCACGAGCAGTACTTC; CDR3 protein: CASSFFGTPAPHEQYF; V gene: TRBV5-6; J gene: TRBJ2-7; clone size: -; D gene: -
CDR3 DNA: TGTGCCAGCAGTGCCCGGATGGCCCCGGGCGGGAGCTCCTACAATGAGCAGTTCTTC; CDR3 protein: CASSARMAPGGSSYNEQFF; V gene: TRBV6-1; J gene: TRBJ2-1; clone size: -; D gene: TRBD2
CDR3 DNA: TGTGCCAGCAGCAGGGGTGGAGAGACCCAGTACTTC; CDR3 protein: CASSRGGETQYF; V gene: TRBV6-5; J gene: TRBJ2-5; clone size: -; D gene: -
CDR3 DNA: TGCGCCAGCAGTGAGTCGGGGGGGGCGCTTACTGAAGCTTTCTTT; CDR3 protein: CASSESGGALTEAFF; V gene: TRBV10-1; J gene: TRBJ1-1; clone size: -; D gene: -
CDR3 DNA: TGTGCCTGGAGTGTCGGCAGGGCGGCCTACGAGCAGTACTTC; CDR3 protein: CAWSVGRAAYEQYF; V gene: TRBV30; J gene: TRBJ2-7; clone size: -; D gene: -
CDR3 DNA: TGCGCCAGCAGCTTGGCCTGGGGGGTCTCCCATGGCTACACCTTC; CDR3 protein: CASSLAWGVSHGYTF; V gene: TRBV5-1; J gene: TRBJ1-2; clone size: -; D gene: -
CDR3 DNA: TGTGCCAGCAGTTTACAGGGCCACACCGGGGAGCTGTTTTTT; CDR3 protein: CASSLQGHTGELFF; V gene: TRBV6-4; J gene: TRBJ2-2; clone size: -; D gene: -
CDR3 DNA: -; CDR3 protein: CASSILGGLTMATPSVRVDGYTF; V gene: TRBV19; J gene: TRBJ1-2; clone size: once; D gene: -
CDR3 DNA: TGCGCCAGCAGCCCGCAAAACATGGACTTTTACAATGAGCAGTTCTTC; CDR3 protein: CASSPQNMDFYNEQFF; V gene: TRBV5-1; J gene: TRBJ2-1; clone size: -; D gene: -
CDR3 DNA: TGTGCCAGTAGTATAGATCTGTCACCCGGGGATGGCTACACCTTC; CDR3 protein: CASSIDLSPGDGYTF; V gene: TRBV19; J gene: TRBJ1-2; clone size: -; D gene: -
CDR3 DNA: TGTGCCAGCAGCTCACCAGCAAGGACGGGAGGGCCCCCCTACAATGAGCAGTTCTTC; CDR3 protein: CASSSPARTGGPPYNEQFF; V gene: TRBV9; J gene: TRBJ2-1; clone size: -; D gene: TRBD2
CDR3 DNA: TGTGCCAGCTCACCACCTAGCGGGTACTCCTACGAGCAGTACTTC; CDR3 protein: CASSPPSGYSYEQYF; V gene: TRBV18; J gene: TRBJ2-7; clone size: -; D gene: TRBD2
CDR3 DNA: TGTGCCAGCTCACCATCTATTGGAGCTTTCTTT; CDR3 protein: CASSPSIGAFF; V gene: TRBV18; J gene: TRBJ1-1; clone size: -; D gene: -
CDR3 DNA: TGTGCCAGCAGCCAAGACAGGGCGCAGCCCCAGCATTTT; CDR3 protein: CASSQDRAQPQHF; V gene: TRBV11-1; J gene: TRBJ1-5; clone size: -; D gene: TRBD1
CDR3 DNA: TGTGCCAGCAGCGTAGACCTAAGCTCCTACAATGAGCAGTTCTTC; CDR3 protein: CASSVDLSSYNEQFF; V gene: TRBV9; J gene: TRBJ2-1; clone size: -; D gene: -
CDR3 DNA: TGTGCCAGCAGTATTCAGGGGACTGGAAACACCATATATTTT; CDR3 protein: CASSIQGTGNTIYF; V gene: TRBV11-2; J gene: TRBJ1-3; clone size: -; D gene: -
CDR3 DNA: TGTGCCAGCATCATACCGGGACAGGGCACAGATACGCAGTATTTT; CDR3 protein: CASIIPGQGTDTQYF; V gene: TRBV5-4; J gene: TRBJ2-3; clone size: -; D gene: TRBD1
CDR3 DNA: TGTGCCAGCAGTTTAAATCCCCGACAGTCGAACACCGGGGAGCTGTTTTTT; CDR3 protein: CASSLNPRQSNTGELFF; V gene: TRBV27; J gene: TRBJ2-2; clone size: -; D gene: -
CDR3 DNA: TGTGCCAGCAGTGAACCGGGACAGCTTACCTACGAGCAGTACTTC; CDR3 protein: CASSEPGQLTYEQYF; V gene: TRBV6-1; J gene: TRBJ2-7; clone size: -; D gene: TRBD1
CDR3 DNA: TGTGCCAGCTCACGACAGGGGGCCGGGAACACTGAAGCTTTCTTT; CDR3 protein: CASSRQGAGNTEAFF; V gene: TRBV18; J gene: TRBJ1-1; clone size: -; D gene: TRBD1
CDR3 DNA: TGTGCCAGCAGCCCCCCGGACACTAAGAGGTACGAGCAGTACTTC; CDR3 protein: CASSPPDTKRYEQYF; V gene: TRBV5-6; J gene: TRBJ2-7; clone size: -; D gene: -
CDR3 DNA: TGTGCCAGCATACACAGGGGGGCTTATGGCTACACCTTC; CDR3 protein: CASIHRGAYGYTF; V gene: TRBV2; J gene: TRBJ1-2; clone size: -; D gene: TRBD1